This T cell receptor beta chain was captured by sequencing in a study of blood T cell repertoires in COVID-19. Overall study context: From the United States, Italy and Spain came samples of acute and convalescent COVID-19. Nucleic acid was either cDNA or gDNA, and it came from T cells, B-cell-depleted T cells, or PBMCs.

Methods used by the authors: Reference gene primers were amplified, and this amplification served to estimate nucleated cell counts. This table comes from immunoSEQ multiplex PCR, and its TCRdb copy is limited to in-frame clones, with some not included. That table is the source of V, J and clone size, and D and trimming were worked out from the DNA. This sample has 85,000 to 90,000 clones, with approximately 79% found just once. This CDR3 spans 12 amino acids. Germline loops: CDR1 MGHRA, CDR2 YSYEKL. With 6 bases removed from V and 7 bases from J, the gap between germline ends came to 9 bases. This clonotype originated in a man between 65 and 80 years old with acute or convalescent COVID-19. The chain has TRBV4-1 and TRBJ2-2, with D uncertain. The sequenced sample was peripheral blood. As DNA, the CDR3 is TGCGCCAGCAGTCGTTCGGGCGGGGAGCTGTTTTTT. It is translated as CASSRSGGELFF.